This TCR beta chain was sequenced for a study of Ad26.COV2.S vaccination and SARS-CoV-2 variants. Study information: Trial arm assignment for the donor was COV1001 Ad26.COV2.S.

Treatment meaning: 15 to 20 received Ad26.COV2.S at low or high dose, single or two shots; about 5 received placebo; per-sample allocation not given. Repertoires come from day 63 after the first vaccine or placebo injection. Here immunoSEQ multiplex PCR was the method, and the copy in TCRdb shows in-frame clones only, minus some. This table holds under 600,000 clones, about 89% found once. Notes on this clone: Its antigen is as yet unknown.

This CDR3 has 15 residues. The V and J ends lost 0 bases and 1 base respectively, with 9 bases between them. Germline loops: CDR1 MNHEY, CDR2 SVGAGI. Whole-study findings and limits: Non-spike TCR breadth was similar in vaccine and placebo recipients. Placebo recipients trailed vaccine recipients in spike-specific TCR breadth.

Sequenced here: peripheral blood, sampled in a trial of Ad26.COV2.S vaccine versus placebo. The source is a person aged 18-60 years who received the Ad26.COV2.S COVID-19 vaccine or a placebo. The chain joins TRBV6-5 to TRBJ1-1; D is undetermined. CDR3 in DNA: TGTGCCAGCAGTTACTCGCCGTTATCGAACACTGAAGCTTTCTTT. Protein: CASSYSPLSNTEAFF.